This T cell receptor (beta chain) emerged from a study of monozygotic twins with inflammatory bowel disease. General study results and limits: The analysis yielded no support for one strong signal or clonotype associated with IBD.

For this clonotype: The antigen is not known.

Germline V gene sequence: CDR1 SGDLS, CDR2 YYNGEE. The CDR3 has 16 residues. The template switching step added UMIs that contained a 6-nucleotide sample barcode. One entry per CDR3 protein, without DNA, is what TCRdb gives after re-calling the 5' RACE reads. This sample carries around 97,000 distinct CDR3 sequences, with more than 1.5% going to the ten biggest clones. The receptor's source is a human donor with ulcerative colitis or Crohn's disease, or a healthy co-twin of an affected twin (not recorded which). The sequenced material came from blood. This chain joins TRBV9 and TRBJ1-1; TCRdb picks TRBD1, but there is no DNA to check that call. The chain's CDR3 is CASSVAGGGGNTEAFF. Full variable domain (remainder filled in from reference TRBV9 and TRBJ1-1): DSGVTQTPKHLITATGQRVTLRCSPRSGDLSVYWYQQSLDQGLQFLIQYYNGEERAKGNILERFSAQQFPDLHSELNLSSLELGDSALYFCASSVAGGGGNTEAFFGQGTRLTVV.